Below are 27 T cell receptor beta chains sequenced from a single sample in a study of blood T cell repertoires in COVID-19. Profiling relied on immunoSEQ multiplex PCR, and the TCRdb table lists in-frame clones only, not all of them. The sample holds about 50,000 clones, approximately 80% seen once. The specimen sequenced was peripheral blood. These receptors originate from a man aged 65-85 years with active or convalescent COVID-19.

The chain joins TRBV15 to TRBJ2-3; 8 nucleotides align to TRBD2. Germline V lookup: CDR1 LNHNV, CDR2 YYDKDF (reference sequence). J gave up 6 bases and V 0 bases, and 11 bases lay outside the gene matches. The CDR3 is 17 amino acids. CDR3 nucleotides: TGTGCCACCAGCAGAGATGGAAGTGCGGGAGGTGGTGATACGCAGTATTTT. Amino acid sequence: CATSRDGSAGGGDTQYF.

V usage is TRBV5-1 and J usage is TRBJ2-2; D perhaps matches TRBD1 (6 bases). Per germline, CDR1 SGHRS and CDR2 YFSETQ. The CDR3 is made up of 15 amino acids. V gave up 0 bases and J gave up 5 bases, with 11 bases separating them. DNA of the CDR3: TGCGCCAGCAGCTTGGTGACAGGAAGAACCGGGGAGCTGTTTTTT. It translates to CASSLVTGRTGELFF.

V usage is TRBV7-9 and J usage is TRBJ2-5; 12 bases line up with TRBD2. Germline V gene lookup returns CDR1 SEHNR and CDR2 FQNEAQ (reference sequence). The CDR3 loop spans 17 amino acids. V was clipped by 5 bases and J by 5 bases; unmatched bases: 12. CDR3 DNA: TGTGCCAGCAGCACCGGACTAGCGGGACCCCAAGGGGAGACCCAGTACTTC. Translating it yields CASSTGLAGPQGETQYF.

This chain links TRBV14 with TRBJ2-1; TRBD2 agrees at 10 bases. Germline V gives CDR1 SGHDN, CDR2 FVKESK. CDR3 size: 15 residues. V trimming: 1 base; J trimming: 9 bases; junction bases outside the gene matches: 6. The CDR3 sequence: CASSQGLAGVGEQFF. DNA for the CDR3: TGTGCCAGCAGCCAAGGGCTAGCGGGAGTGGGTGAGCAGTTCTTC.

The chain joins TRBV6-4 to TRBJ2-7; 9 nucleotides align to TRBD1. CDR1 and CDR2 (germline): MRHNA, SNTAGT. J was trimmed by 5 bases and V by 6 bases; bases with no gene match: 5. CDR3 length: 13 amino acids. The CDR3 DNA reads TGTGCCAGCAGCCGGACAGGGGAAGACGAGCAGTACTTC. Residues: CASSRTGEDEQYF.

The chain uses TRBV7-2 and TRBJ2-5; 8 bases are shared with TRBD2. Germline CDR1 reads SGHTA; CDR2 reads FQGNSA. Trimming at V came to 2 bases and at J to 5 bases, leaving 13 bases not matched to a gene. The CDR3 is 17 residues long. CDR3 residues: CASSLQLAAHQRETQYF. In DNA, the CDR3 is TGTGCCAGCAGCTTACAACTAGCGGCCCACCAGCGGGAGACCCAGTACTTC.

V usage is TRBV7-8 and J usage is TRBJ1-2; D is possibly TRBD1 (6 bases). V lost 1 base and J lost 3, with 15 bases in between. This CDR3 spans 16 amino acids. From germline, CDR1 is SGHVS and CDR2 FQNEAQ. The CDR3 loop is CASSLVGGERDYGYTF. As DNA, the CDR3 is TGTGCCAGCAGCTTAGTAGGGGGGGAGAGAGACTATGGCTACACCTTC.

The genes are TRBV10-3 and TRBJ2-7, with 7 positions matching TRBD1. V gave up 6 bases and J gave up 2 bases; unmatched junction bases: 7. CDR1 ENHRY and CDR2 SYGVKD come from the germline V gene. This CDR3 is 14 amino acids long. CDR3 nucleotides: TGTGCCATCAGAATGACAGGGTCGGCCTACGAGCAGTACTTC. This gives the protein CAIRMTGSAYEQYF.

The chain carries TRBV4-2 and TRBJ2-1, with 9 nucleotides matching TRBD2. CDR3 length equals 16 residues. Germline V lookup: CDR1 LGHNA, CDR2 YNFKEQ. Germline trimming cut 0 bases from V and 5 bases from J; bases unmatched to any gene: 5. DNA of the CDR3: TGTGCCAGCAGCCAAGAGTTGACTAGCGGTCACAATGAGCAGTTCTTC. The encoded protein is CASSQELTSGHNEQFF.

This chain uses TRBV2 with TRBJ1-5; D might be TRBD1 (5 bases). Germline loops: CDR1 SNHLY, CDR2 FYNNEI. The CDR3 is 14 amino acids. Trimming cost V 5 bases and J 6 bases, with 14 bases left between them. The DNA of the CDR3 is TGTGCCAGCAGTATGGGCCAGGGAAGTCAGCCCCAGCATTTT. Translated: CASSMGQGSQPQHF.

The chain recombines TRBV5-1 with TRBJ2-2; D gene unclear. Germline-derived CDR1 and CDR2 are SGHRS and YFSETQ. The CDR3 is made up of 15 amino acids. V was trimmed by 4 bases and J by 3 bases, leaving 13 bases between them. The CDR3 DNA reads TGCGCCAGCAGCGTCAGCGCCACGGACACCGGGGAGCTGTTTTTT. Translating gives CASSVSATDTGELFF. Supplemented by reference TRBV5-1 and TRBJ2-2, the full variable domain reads KAGVTQTPRYLIKTRGQQVTLSCSPISGHRSVSWYQQTPGQGLQFLFEYFSETQRNKGNFPGRFSGRQFSNSRSEMNVSTLELGDSALYLCASSVSATDTGELFFGEGSRLTVL.

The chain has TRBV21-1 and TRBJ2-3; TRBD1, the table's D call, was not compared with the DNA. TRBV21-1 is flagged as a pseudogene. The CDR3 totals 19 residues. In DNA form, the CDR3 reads TGTGCCAGCAGCAAAGCGCGGACAAAAAAGGAACCTAGCACAGATACGCAGTATTTT. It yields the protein CASSKARTKKEPSTDTQYF.

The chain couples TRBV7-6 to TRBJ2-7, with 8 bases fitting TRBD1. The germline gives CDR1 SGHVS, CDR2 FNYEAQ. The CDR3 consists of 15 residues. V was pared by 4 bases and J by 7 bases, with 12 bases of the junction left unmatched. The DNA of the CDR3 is TGTGCCAGCAGCTCCACCGGGACAGGTTTTGGGGAGCAGTACTTC. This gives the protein CASSSTGTGFGEQYF.

CDR3 sequence: CSAFAGQGVLHGYTF. The CDR3 nucleotides are TGCAGCGCTTTCGCTGGACAGGGTGTTTTACATGGCTACACCTTC. The chain employs TRBV29-1 and TRBJ1-2; 8 bases line up with TRBD1. In germline, CDR1 is SQVTM, CDR2 ANQGSEA. This CDR3 spans 15 amino acids. Trimming removed 7 bases from V and 6 bases from J; junction bases left unmatched: 16.

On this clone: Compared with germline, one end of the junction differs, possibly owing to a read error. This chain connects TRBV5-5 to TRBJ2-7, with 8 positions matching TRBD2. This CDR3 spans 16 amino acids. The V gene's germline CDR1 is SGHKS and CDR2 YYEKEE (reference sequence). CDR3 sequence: CARSLAAPGGQYEQYF. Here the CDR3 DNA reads TGCGCCCGCAGCTTGGCCGCTCCGGGGGGGCAGTACGAGCAGTACTTC.

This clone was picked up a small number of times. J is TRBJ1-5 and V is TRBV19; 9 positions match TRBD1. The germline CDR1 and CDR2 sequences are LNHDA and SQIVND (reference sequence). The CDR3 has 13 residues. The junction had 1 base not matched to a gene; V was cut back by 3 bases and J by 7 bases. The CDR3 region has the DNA TGTGCCAGTAGTATGGGACAGGGACAGCCCCAGCATTTT. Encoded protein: CASSMGQGQPQHF.

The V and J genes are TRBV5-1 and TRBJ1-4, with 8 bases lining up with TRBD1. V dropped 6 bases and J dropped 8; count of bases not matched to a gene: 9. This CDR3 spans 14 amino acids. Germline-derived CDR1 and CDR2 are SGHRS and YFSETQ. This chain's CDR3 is CASKQGQAEEKLFF. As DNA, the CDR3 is TGCGCCAGCAAACAGGGACAGGCTGAAGAAAAACTGTTTTTT.

The CDR3 nucleotides read TGTGCCAGTAGTACTCCAGGACAGGGTGCAAATGAAAAACTGTTTTTT. Translating it yields CASSTPGQGANEKLFF. The chain uses TRBV19 and TRBJ1-4; TRBD1 aligns across 8 bases. The CDR3 covers 16 residues. Germline lookup yields CDR1 LNHDA and CDR2 SQIVND (reference sequence). V shed 4 bases and J 5 bases; nucleotides not matched to a gene: 9.

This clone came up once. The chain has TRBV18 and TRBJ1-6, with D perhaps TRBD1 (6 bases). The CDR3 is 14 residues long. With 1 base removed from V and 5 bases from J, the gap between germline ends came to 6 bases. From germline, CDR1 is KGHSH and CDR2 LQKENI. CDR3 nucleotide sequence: TGTGCCAGCTCACCACGGACAGATAATTCACCCCTCCACTTT. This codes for CASSPRTDNSPLHF.

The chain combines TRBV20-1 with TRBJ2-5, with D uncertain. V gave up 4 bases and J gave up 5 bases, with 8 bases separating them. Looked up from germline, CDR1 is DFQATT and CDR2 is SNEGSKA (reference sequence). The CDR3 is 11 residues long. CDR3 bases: TGCAGTGCTAAGAGTTGGGAGACCCAGTACTTC. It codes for CSAKSWETQYF.

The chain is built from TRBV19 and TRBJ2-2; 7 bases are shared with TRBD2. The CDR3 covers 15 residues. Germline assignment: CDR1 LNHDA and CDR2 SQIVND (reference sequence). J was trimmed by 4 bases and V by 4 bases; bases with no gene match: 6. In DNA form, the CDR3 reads TGTGCCAGTAGTACCCTCGGGAGGTCCACCGGGGAGCTGTTTTTT. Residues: CASSTLGRSTGELFF.

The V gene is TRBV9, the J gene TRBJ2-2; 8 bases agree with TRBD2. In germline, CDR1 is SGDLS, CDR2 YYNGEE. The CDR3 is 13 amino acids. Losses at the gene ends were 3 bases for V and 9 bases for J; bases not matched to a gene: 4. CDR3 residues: CASSGLSGRELFF. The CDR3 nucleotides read TGTGCCAGCAGCGGACTTAGCGGGAGGGAGCTGTTTTTT.

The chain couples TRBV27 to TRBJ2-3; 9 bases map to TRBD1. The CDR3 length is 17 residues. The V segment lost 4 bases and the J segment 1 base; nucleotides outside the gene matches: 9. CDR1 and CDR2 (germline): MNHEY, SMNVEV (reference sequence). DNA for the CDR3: TGTGCCAGCAGTTCTCATCGGGGGGACAGGGGCACAGATACGCAGTATTTT. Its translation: CASSSHRGDRGTDTQYF.

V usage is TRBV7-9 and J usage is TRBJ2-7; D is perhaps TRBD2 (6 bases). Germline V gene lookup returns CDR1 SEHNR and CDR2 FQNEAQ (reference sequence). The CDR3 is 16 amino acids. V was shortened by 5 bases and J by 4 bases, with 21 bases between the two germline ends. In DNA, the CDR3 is TGTGCCAGCAGCCCCGACCCGGGGGTAATGAGGTACGAGCAGTACTTC. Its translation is CASSPDPGVMRYEQYF.

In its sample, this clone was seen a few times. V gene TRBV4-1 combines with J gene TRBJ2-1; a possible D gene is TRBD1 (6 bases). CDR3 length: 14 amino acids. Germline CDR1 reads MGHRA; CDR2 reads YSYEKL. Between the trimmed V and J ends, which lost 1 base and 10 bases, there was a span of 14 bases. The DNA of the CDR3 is TGCGCCAGCAGCCAAGGAGGAAGGGGGATGGAGCAGTTCTTC. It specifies CASSQGGRGMEQFF.

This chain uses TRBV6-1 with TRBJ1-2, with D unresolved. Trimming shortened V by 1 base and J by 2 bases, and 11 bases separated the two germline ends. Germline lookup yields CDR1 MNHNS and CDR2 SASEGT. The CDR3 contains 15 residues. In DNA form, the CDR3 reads TGTGCCAGCAGTGAAGATTGGACGGGGAACTATGGCTACACCTTC. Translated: CASSEDWTGNYGYTF.

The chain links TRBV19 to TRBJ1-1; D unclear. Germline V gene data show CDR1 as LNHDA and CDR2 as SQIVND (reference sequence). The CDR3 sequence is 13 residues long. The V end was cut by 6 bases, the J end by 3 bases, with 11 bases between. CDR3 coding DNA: TGTGCCAGTAGCACCGGGAGCTACACTGAAGCTTTCTTT. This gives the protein CASSTGSYTEAFF.